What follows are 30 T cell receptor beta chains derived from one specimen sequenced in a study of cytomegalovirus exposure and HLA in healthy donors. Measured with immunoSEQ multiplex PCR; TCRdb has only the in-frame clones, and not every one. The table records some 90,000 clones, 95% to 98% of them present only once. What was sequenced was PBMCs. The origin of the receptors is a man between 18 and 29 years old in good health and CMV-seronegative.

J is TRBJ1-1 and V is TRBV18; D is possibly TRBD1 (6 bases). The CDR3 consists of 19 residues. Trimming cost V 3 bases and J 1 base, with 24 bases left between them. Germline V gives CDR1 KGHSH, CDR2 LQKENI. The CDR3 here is CASSPVLEITGPGNTEAFF. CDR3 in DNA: TGTGCCAGCTCACCTGTATTGGAAATTACAGGGCCGGGGAACACTGAAGCTTTCTTT.

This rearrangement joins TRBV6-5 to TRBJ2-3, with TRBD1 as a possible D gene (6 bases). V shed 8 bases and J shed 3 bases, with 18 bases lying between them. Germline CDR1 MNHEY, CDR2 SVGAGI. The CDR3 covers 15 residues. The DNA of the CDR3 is TGTGCCAGCGGGGCCTTAGACAGGAGAACAGATACGCAGTATTTT. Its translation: CASGALDRRTDTQYF.

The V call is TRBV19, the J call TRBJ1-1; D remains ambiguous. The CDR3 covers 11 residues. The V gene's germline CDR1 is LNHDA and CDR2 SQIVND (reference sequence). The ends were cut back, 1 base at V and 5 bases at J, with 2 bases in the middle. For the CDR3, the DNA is TGTGCCAGTAGTATAGCGACTGAAGCTTTCTTT. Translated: CASSIATEAFF.

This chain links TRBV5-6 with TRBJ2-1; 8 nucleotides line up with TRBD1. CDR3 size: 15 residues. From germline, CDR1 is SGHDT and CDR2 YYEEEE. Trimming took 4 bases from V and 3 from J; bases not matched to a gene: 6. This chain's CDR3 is CASSRQGISYNEQFF. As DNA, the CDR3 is TGTGCCAGCAGCCGACAGGGGATTAGCTACAATGAGCAGTTCTTC.

The chain's CDR3 is CASSSGGKRGYAEAFF. The DNA for the CDR3 is TGTGCCAGCAGCTCAGGGGGCAAAAGGGGGTATGCTGAAGCTTTCTTT. This chain links TRBV11-3 with TRBJ1-1, with 8 bases aligning to TRBD1. This CDR3 is 16 amino acids long. The ends lost 4 bases at V and 6 bases at J; junction bases unmatched: 13. Germline V gives CDR1 SGHNT, CDR2 YENEEA.

CDR3 in DNA: TGTGCCAGCAGTCTACGTATCGGTCCCGGGGAAGACTATGGCTACACCTTC. Protein: CASSLRIGPGEDYGYTF. J is TRBJ1-2 and V is TRBV28; D uncertain. Germline-derived CDR1 and CDR2 are MDHEN and SYDVKM. The CDR3 contains 17 residues. V lost 5 bases, J lost 3 bases, and 22 bases lay in between.

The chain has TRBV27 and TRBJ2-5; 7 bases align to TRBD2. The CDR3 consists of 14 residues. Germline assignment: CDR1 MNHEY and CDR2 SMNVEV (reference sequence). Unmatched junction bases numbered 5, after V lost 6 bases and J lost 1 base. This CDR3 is CASSPGLSQETQYF. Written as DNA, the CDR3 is TGTGCCAGCAGCCCGGGACTATCCCAAGAGACCCAGTACTTC.

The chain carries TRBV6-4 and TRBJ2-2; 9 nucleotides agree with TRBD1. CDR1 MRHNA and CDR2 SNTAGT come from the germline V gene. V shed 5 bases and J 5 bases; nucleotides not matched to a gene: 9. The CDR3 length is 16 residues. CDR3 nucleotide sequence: TGTGCCAGCAGTAACCCGGACAGGGGTCAAACCGGGGAGCTGTTTTTT. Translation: CASSNPDRGQTGELFF.

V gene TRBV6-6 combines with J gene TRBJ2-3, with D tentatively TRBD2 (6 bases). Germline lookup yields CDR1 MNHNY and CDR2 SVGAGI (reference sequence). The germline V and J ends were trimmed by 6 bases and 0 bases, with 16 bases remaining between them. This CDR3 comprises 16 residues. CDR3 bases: TGTGCCAGCAGACCTAGACTAGTGAAGAGCACAGATACGCAGTATTTT. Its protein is CASRPRLVKSTDTQYF.

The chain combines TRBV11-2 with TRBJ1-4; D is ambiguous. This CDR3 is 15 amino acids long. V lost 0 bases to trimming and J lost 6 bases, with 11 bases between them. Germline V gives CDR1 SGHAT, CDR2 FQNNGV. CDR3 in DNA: TGTGCCAGCAGCTTAGAGGGCGGAGCGGATGAAAAACTGTTTTTT. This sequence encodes CASSLEGGADEKLFF. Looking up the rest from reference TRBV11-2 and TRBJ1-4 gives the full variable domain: EAGVAQSPRYKIIEKRQSVAFWCNPISGHATLYWYQQILGQGPKLLIQFQNNGVVDDSQLPKDRFSAERLKGVDSTLKIQPAKLEDSAVYLCASSLEGGADEKLFFGSGTQLSVL.

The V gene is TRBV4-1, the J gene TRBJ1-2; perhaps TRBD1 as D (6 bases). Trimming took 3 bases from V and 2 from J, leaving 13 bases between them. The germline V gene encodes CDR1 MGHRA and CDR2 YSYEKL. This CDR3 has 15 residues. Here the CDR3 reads CASSQAGVRNYGYTF. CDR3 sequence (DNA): TGCGCCAGCAGCCAGGCAGGGGTCAGGAACTATGGCTACACCTTC.

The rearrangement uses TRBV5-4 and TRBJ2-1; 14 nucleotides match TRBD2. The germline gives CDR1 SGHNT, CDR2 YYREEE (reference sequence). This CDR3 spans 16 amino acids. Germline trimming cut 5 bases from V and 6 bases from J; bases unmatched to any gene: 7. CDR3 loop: CASSFPGLAGVNEQFF. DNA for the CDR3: TGTGCCAGCAGTTTTCCGGGACTAGCGGGAGTCAATGAGCAGTTCTTC.

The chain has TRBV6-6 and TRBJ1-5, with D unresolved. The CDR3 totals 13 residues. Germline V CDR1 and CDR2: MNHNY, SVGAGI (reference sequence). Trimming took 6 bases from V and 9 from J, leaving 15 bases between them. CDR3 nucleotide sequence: TGTGCCAGCAGCGAACCGGGAGGGTGGCCCCAGCATTTT. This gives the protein CASSEPGGWPQHF.

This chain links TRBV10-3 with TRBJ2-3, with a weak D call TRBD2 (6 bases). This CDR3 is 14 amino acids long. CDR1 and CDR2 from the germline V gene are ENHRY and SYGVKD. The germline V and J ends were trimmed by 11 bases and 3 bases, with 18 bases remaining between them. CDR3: CASRRERMTDTQYF. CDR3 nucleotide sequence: TGTGCCTCACGACGGGAGCGAATGACAGATACGCAGTATTTT.

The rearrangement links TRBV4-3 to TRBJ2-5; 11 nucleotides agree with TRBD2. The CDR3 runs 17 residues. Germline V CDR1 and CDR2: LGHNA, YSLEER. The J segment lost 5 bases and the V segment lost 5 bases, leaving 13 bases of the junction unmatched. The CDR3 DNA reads TGCGCCAGCAGCACGGGGACTAGCGGCGAGTTTTCGGAGACCCAGTACTTC. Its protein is CASSTGTSGEFSETQYF.

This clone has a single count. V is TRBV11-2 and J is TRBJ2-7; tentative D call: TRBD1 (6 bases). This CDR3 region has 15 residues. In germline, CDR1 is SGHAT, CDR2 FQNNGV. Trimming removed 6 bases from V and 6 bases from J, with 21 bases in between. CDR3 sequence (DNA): TGTGCCAGCAGACATTTTAACAGGGAAGAAGGCGAGCAGTACGTC. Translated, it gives CASRHFNREEGEQYV.

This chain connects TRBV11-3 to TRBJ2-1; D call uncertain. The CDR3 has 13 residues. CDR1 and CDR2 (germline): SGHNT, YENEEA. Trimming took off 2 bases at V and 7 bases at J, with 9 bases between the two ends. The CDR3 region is CASSLTVANEQFF. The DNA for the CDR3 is TGTGCCAGCAGCTTAACAGTTGCTAATGAGCAGTTCTTC. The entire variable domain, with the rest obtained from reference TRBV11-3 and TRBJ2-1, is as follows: EAGVVQSPRYKIIEKKQPVAFWCNPISGHNTLYWYLQNLGQGPELLIRYENEEAVDDSQLPKDRFSAERLKGVDSTLKIQPAELGDSAVYLCASSLTVANEQFFGPGTRLTVL.

CDR3 sequence (DNA): TGTGCCAGCAGCCCAGGGGAGATTAGTGAAGCTTTCTTT. Protein product: CASSPGEISEAFF. The genes are TRBV5-8 and TRBJ1-1, with D possibly TRBD1 on 6 matching bases. V gave up 4 bases and J gave up 7 bases, with 14 bases separating them. The CDR3 runs 13 residues. CDR1 and CDR2 (germline): SGHTS, YDEGEE. Based on the CDR3 plus reference TRBV5-8 and TRBJ1-1, the full variable domain is EAGVTQSPTHLIKTRGQQATLRCSPISGHTSVYWYQQALGLGLQFLLWYDEGEERNRGNFPPRFSGRQFPNYSSELNVNALELEDSALYLCASSPGEISEAFFGQGTRLTVV.

In nucleotides, the CDR3 is TGTGCCAGCAGCGTAAGCGGGAGGGCCGGAACAGATACGCAGTATTTT. The encoded protein is CASSVSGRAGTDTQYF. The J gene is TRBJ2-3, the V gene TRBV7-2, with 10 bases aligning to TRBD2. V shed 5 bases and J 3 bases; nucleotides not matched to a gene: 8. The CDR3 has 16 amino acids. CDR1 and CDR2 (germline): SGHTA, FQGNSA.

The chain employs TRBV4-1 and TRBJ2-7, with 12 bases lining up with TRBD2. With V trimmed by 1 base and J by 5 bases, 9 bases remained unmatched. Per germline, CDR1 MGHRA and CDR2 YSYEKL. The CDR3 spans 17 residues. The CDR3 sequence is CASSQGGRASGRDEQYF. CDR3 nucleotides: TGCGCCAGCAGCCAAGGGGGAAGGGCTAGCGGGAGGGACGAGCAGTACTTC.

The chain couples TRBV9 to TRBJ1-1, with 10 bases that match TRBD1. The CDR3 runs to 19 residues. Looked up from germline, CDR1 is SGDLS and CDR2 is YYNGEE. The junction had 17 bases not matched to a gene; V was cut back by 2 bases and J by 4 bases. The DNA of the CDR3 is TGTGCCAGCAGCGTTGTCCCCAGGGTGGGGACAGGGGATGTCACTGAAGCTTTCTTT. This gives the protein CASSVVPRVGTGDVTEAFF.

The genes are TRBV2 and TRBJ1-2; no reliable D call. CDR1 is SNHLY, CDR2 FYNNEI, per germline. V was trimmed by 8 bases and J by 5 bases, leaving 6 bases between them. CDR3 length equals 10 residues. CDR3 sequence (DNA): TGTGCCAGCGGAGGGTATGGCTACACCTTC. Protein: CASGGYGYTF.

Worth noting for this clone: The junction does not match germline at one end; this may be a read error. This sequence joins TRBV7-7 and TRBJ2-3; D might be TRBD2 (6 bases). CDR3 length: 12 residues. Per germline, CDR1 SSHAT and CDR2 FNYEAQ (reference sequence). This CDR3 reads CASSLSGGTQYF. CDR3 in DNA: TGTGCTAGCAGCCTGTCCGGGGGTACGCAGTATTTT.

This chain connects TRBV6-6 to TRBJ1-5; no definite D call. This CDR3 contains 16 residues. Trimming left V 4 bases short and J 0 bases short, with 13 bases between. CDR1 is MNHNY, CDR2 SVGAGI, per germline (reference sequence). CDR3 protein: CASSSSTYSSNQPQHF. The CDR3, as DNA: TGTGCCAGCAGTTCTTCCACCTACTCTAGCAATCAGCCCCAGCATTTT.

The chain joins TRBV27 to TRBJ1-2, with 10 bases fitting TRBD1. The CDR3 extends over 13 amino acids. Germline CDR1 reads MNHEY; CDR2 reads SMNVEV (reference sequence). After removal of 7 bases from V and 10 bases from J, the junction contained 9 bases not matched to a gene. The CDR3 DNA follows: TGTGCCAGCACTTGGGACAGGGGAATGGCCTACACCTTC. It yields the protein CASTWDRGMAYTF.

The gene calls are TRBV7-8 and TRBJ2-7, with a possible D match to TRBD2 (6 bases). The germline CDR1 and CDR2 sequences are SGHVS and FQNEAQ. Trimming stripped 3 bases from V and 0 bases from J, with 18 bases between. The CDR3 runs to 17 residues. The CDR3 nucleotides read TGTGCCAGCAGCTTCAGTCCCCGGGAGTACGCCTCCTACGAGCAGTACTTC. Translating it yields CASSFSPREYASYEQYF.

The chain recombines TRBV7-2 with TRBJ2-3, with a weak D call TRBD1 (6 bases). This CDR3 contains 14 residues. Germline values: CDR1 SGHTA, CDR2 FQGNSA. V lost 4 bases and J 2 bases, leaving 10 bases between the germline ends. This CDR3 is CASSSQGFTDTQYF. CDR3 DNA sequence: TGTGCCAGCAGCTCCCAGGGGTTCACAGATACGCAGTATTTT. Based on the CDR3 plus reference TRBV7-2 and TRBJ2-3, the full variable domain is GAGVSQSPSNKVTEKGKDVELRCDPISGHTALYWYRQSLGQGLEFLIYFQGNSAPDKSGLPSDRFSAERTGGSVSTLTIQRTQQEDSAVYLCASSSQGFTDTQYFGPGTRLTVL.

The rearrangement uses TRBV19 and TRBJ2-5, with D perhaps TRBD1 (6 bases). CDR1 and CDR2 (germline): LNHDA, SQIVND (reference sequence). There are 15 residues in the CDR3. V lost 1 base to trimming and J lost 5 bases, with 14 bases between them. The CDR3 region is CASSIGSRGQETQYF. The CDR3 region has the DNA TGTGCCAGTAGTATAGGGTCCAGGGGTCAGGAGACCCAGTACTTC.

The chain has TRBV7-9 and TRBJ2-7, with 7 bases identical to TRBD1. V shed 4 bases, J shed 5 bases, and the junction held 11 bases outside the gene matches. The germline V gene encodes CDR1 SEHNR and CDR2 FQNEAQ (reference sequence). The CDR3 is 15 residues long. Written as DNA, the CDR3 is TGTGCCAGCAGCTCGACAGGGACGGTGTTTAACGAGCAGTACGTC. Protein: CASSSTGTVFNEQYV.

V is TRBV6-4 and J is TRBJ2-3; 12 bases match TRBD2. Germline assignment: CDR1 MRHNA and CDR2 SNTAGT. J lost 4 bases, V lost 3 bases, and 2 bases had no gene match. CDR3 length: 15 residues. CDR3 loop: CASSESSGRADTQYF. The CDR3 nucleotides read TGTGCCAGCAGTGAGTCTAGCGGGAGGGCAGATACGCAGTATTTT.